The rows below give T cell receptor beta chains drawn from one sample of a study of control samples from healthy donors and cancer patients. TCRdb's table, derived via immunoSEQ multiplex PCR, lists solely in-frame clones and lacks some. The data contain under 300,000 clones, approximately 80% of them singletons. The sequencing sample was made of PBMCs. Source of these receptors: an older woman with lung cancer. The CDR3 runs from the conserved cysteine through the conserved F or W. A D gene is named only where the DNA matches it firmly. Expanded clones get a size class; other rows say once, few or many, or leave the size out.

TRBJ1-4 | . | . | TRBV21-1 | CASSSPTGITNEKLFF | TGTGCCAGCAGCTCGCCGACAGGGATCACTAATGAAAAACTGTTTTTT
TRBJ1-4 | few | . | TRBV9 | CASSAGTPQFPEKLFF | TGTGCCAGCAGCGCTGGGACACCTCAATTCCCCGAAAAACTGTTTTTT
TRBJ2-2 | . | TRBD2 | TRBV18 | CASSPGTRGTGELFF | TGTGCCAGCTCACCAGGGACTAGAGGGACCGGGGAGCTGTTTTTT
TRBJ2-2 | . | TRBD2 | TRBV2 | CASSASGSSGELFF | TGTGCCAGCAGCGCGAGCGGGAGTTCCGGGGAGCTGTTTTTT
TRBJ1-5 | few | . | TRBV6-1 | CASSEAGGRHQPQHF | TGTGCCAGCAGTGAAGCAGGAGGGAGGCATCAGCCCCAGCATTTT
TRBJ2-2 | . | . | TRBV9 | CASSAYQGSTGELFF | TGTGCCAGCAGCGCGTACCAGGGTAGCACCGGGGAGCTGTTTTTT
TRBJ2-7 | . | . | TRBV10-3 | CAIDLGHPSYEQYF | TGTGCCATCGACCTAGGACACCCTTCCTACGAGCAGTACTTC
TRBJ2-7 | . | TRBD1 | TRBV3-1/TRBV3-2 | CASSQMGQGGEQYF | TGTGCCAGCAGCCAAATGGGACAGGGAGGCGAGCAGTACTTC
TRBJ1-4 | . | TRBD1 | TRBV18 | CASSPATGGGEKLFF | TGTGCCAGCTCACCAGCGACAGGGGGTGGTGAAAAACTGTTTTTT
TRBJ2-7 | . | TRBD1 | TRBV7-2 | CASSAFLEGGQYEQYF | TGTGCCAGCAGCGCCTTTCTAGAAGGGGGCCAATACGAGCAGTACTTC
TRBJ1-2 | . | . | TRBV24-1 | CATSDLETGDSYTF | TGTGCCACCAGTGATCTGGAGACGGGGGATAGCTACACCTTC
TRBJ1-1 | . | . | TRBV28 | CASSFEDRGTEAFF | TGTGCCAGCAGTTTTGAGGACCGGGGAACTGAAGCTTTCTTT
TRBJ2-1 | few | . | TRBV12-3/TRBV12-4 | CASSLGGFGEQFF | TGTGCCAGCAGTTTAGGCGGGTTTGGTGAGCAGTTCTTC
TRBJ1-2 | . | . | TRBV3-1/TRBV3-2 | CASSQGTDPKGYTF | TGTGCCAGCAGCCAAGGGACAGACCCTAAGGGCTACACCTTC
TRBJ2-7 | . | . | TRBV5-1 | CASRISGANIRYEQYF | TGCGCCAGCAGGATTTCGGGAGCAAACATACGCTACGAGCAGTACTTC
TRBJ2-2 | . | . | TRBV5-4 | CASTGGGELFF | TGTGCCAGCACCGGGGGCGGGGAGCTGTTTTTT
TRBJ1-6 | . | . | TRBV27 | CASSLSVLGNNSPLHF | TGTGCCAGCAGTTTATCAGTCCTGGGCAATAATTCACCCCTCCACTTT